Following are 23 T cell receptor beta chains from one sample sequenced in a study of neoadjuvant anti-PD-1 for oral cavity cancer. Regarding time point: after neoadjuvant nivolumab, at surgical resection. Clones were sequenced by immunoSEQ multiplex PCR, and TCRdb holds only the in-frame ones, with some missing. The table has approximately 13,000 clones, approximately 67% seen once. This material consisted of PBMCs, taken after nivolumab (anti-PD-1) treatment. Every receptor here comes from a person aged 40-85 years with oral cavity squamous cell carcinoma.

The DNA of the CDR3 is TGTGCCAGCAGCTCCCGGAGGATGACGGAGACCCAGTACTTC. It codes for CASSSRRMTETQYF. This sequence joins TRBV7-6 and TRBJ2-5; D possibly corresponds to TRBD2 (5 bases). The CDR3 totals 14 residues. Germline V gene lookup returns CDR1 SGHVS and CDR2 FNYEAQ. The V end was cut by 4 bases, the J end by 5 bases, with 14 bases between.

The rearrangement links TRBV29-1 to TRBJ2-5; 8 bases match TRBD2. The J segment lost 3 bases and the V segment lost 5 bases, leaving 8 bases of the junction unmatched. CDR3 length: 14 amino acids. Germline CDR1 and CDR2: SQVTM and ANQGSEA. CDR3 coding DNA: TGCAGCGTTCAACCGGGGGGGGGAGAAGAGACCCAGTACTTC. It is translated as CSVQPGGGEETQYF.

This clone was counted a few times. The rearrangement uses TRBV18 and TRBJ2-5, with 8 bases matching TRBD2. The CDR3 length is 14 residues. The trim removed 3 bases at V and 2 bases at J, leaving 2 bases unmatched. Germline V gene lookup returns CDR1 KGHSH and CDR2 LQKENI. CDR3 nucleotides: TGTGCCAGCTCACCTAGCGGGGTTCAAGAGACCCAGTACTTC. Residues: CASSPSGVQETQYF.

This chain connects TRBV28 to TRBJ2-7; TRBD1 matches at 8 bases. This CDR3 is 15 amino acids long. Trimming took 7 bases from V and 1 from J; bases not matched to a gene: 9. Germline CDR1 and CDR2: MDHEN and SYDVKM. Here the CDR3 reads CASTPDRALSYEQYF. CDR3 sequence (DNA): TGTGCCAGCACCCCGGACAGGGCCTTATCCTACGAGCAGTACTTC.

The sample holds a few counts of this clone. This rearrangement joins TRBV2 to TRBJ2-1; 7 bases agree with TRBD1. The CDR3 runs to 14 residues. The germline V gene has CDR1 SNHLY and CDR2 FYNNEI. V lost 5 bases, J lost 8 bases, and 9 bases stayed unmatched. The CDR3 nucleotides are TGTGCCAGCAGTCGGACAGGAATGGGAGATGAGCAGTTCTTC. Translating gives CASSRTGMGDEQFF.

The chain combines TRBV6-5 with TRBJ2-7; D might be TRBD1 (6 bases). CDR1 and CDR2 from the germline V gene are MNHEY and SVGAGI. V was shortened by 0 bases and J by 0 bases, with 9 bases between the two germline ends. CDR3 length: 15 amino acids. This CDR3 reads CASSYSPTGSYEQYF. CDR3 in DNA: TGTGCCAGCAGTTACTCCCCGACAGGCTCCTACGAGCAGTACTTC.

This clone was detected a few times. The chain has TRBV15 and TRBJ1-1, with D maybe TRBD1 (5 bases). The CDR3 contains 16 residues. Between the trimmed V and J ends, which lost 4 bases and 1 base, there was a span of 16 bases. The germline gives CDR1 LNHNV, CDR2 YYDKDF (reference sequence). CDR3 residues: CATSISGGGKNTEAFF. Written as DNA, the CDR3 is TGTGCCACCAGCATATCAGGTGGGGGGAAGAACACTGAAGCTTTCTTT.

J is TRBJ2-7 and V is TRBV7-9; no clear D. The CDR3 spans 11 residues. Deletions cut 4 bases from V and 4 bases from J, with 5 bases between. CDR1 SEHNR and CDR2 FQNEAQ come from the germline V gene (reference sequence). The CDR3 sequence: CASSSVYEQYF. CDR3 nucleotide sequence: TGTGCCAGCAGCTCCGTTTACGAGCAGTACTTC.

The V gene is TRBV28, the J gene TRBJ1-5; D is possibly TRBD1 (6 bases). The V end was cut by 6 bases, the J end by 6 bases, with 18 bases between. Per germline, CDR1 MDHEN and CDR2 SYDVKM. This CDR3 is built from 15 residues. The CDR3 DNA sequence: TGTGCCAGCAGAGCCGGGACAAGGGGAGGTCAGCCCCAGCATTTT. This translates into CASRAGTRGGQPQHF.

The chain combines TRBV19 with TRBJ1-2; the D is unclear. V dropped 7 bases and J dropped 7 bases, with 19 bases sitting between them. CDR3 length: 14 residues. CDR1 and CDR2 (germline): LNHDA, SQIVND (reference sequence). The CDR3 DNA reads TGTGCCAGTATGGCGCGGGTTGGAGGGTCTGGCTACACCTTC. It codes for CASMARVGGSGYTF. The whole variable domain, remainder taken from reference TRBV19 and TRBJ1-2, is DGGITQSPKYLFRKEGQNVTLSCEQNLNHDAMYWYRQDPGQGLRLIYYSQIVNDFQKGDIAEGYSVSREKKESFPLTVTSAQKNPTAFYLCASMARVGGSGYTFGSGTRLTVV.

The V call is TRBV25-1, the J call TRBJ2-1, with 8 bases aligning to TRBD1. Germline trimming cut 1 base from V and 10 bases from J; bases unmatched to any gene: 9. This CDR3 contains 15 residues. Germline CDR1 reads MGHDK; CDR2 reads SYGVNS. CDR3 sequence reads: CASSESRLDRDEQFF. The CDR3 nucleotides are TGTGCCAGCAGTGAATCCCGCCTGGACAGGGACGAGCAGTTCTTC.

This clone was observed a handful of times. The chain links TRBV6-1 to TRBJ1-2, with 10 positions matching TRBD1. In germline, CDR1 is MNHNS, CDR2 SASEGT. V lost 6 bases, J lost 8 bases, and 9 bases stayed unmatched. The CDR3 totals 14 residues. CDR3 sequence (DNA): TGTGCCAGCAGGTCAGGGACAGGGGCCAAGGGCTACACCTTC. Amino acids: CASRSGTGAKGYTF.

CDR3 DNA sequence: TGTGCCTGGAGTGGAAAGACAGGGGGCCAAGAGACCCAGTACTTC. It specifies CAWSGKTGGQETQYF. The rearrangement joins TRBV30 to TRBJ2-5, with 9 bases fitting TRBD1. Germline assignment: CDR1 GTSNPN and CDR2 SVGIG (reference sequence). Trimming cost V 1 base and J 1 base; bases outside gene matches: 4. The CDR3 loop spans 15 amino acids. Based on the CDR3 plus reference TRBV30 and TRBJ2-5, the full variable domain is SQTIHQWPATLVQPVGSPLSLECTVEGTSNPNLYWYRQAAGRGLQLLFYSVGIGQISSEVPQNLSASRPQDRQFILSSKKLLLSDSGFYLCAWSGKTGGQETQYFGPGTRLLVL.

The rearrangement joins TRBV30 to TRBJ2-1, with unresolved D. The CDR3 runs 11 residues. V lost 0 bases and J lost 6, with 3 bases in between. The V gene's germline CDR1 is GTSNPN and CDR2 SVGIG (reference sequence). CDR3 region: CAWSVVNEQFF. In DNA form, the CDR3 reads TGTGCCTGGAGTGTAGTCAATGAGCAGTTCTTC.

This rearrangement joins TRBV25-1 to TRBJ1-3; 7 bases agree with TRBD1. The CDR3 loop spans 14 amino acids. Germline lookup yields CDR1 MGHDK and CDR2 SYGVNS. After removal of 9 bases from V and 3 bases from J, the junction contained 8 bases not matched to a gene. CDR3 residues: CASRGRQGGNTIYF. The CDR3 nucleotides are TGTGCCAGTCGAGGGAGACAGGGTGGAAACACCATATATTTT.

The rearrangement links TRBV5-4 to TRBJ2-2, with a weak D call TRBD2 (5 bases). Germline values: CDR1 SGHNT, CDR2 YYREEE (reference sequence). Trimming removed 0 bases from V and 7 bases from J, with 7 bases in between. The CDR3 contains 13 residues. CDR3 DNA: TGTGCCAGCAGCTTGGTCGGGGTCGGGGAGCTGTTTTTT. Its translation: CASSLVGVGELFF.

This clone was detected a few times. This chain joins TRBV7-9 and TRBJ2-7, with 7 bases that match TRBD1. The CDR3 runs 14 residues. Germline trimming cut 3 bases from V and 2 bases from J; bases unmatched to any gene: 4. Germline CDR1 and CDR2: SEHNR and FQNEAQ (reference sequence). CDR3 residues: CASSFEGAAYEQYF. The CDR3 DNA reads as TGTGCCAGCAGCTTCGAGGGGGCCGCCTACGAGCAGTACTTC. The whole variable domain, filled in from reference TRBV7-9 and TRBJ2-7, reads DTGVSQNPRHKITKRGQNVTFRCDPISEHNRLYWYRQTLGQGPEFLTYFQNEAQLEKSRLLSDRFSAERPKGSFSTLEIQRTEQGDSAMYLCASSFEGAAYEQYFGPGTRLTVT.

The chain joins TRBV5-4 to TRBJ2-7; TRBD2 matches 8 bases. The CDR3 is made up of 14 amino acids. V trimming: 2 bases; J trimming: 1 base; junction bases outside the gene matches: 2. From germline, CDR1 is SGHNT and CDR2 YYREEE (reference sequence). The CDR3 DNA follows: TGTGCCAGCAGCTTAGCGGGGGTGTCCTACGAGCAGTACTTC. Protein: CASSLAGVSYEQYF.

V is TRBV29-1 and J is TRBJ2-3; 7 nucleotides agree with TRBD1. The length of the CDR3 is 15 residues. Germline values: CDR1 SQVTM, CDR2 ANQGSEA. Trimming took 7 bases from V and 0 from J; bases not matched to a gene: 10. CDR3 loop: CSAPRGQSSTDTQYF. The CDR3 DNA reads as TGCAGCGCCCCTAGGGGGCAATCTAGCACAGATACGCAGTATTTT.

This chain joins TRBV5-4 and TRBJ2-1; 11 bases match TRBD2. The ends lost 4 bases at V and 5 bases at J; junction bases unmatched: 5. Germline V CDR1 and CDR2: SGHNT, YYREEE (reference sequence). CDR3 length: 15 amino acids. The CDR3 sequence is CASSPGGLADNEQFF. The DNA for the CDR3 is TGTGCCAGCAGCCCCGGGGGACTAGCGGACAATGAGCAGTTCTTC.

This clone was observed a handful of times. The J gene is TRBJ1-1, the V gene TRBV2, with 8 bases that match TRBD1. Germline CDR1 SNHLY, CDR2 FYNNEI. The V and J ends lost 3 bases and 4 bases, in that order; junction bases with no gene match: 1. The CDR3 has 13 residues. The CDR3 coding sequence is TGTGCCAGCAGTGAGGACAGGGTCACTGAAGCTTTCTTT. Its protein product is CASSEDRVTEAFF.

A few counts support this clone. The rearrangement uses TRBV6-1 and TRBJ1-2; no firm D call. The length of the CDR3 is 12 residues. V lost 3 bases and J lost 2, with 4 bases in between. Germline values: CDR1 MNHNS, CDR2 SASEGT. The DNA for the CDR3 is TGTGCCAGCAGTGATTGGAACTATGGCTACACCTTC. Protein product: CASSDWNYGYTF.

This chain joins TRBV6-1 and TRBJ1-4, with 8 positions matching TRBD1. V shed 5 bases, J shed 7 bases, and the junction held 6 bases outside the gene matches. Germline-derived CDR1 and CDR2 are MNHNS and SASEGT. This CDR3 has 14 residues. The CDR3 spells CASSFGTGFEKLFF. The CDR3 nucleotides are TGTGCCAGCAGTTTCGGGACAGGCTTTGAAAAACTGTTTTTT.